These 28 T cell receptor beta chains came from one sample sequenced in a study of Graves' ophthalmopathy and Graves' hyperthyroidism. TCR beta CDR3 amplification used RNA transcripts. HTBI primers served in a first-round RT-PCR, which a second-round multiplex PCR followed. TCRdb independently ran MiXCR on the multiplex PCR reads; one entry per CDR3 protein. The sample has tens of thousands of distinct CDR3 sequences; 50% are singletons. The sequenced material came from peripheral blood. These receptors were obtained from an adult man with Graves' ophthalmopathy.

This clonotype was detected ten times or more. The chain employs TRBV6-6 and TRBJ1-3, with 8 nucleotides matching TRBD1. Trimming cost V 2 bases and J 3 bases; bases outside gene matches: 3. Germline V gives CDR1 MNHNY, CDR2 SVGAGI (reference sequence). The CDR3 extends over 15 amino acids. For the CDR3, the DNA is TGTGCCAGCAGTTACGGGACAGGTTATGGAAACACCATATATTTT. This sequence encodes CASSYGTGYGNTIYF.

About this clonotype itself: The CDR3 carries no conserved terminal phenylalanine or tryptophan, so it likely arises from a read error. The rearrangement joins TRBV6-6 to TRBJ1-6; D gene uncertain. The CDR3 is 12 residues long. Germline loops: CDR1 MNHNY, CDR2 SVGAGI (reference sequence). Between the trimmed V and J ends, which lost 7 bases and 10 bases, there was a span of 11 bases. The chain's CDR3 is CASISERSPLHS. The DNA of the CDR3 is TGTGCCAGCATATCGGAGAGGTCACCCCTCCACTCT.

This clonotype was seen many times. The chain couples TRBV5-6 to TRBJ2-3; D is ambiguous. Germline V gene sequence: CDR1 SGHDT, CDR2 YYEEEE. The V end was cut by 1 base, the J end by 4 bases, with 4 bases between. The CDR3 length is 12 residues. The CDR3 here is CASSLRADTQYF. CDR3 DNA: TGTGCCAGCAGCTTGAGGGCAGATACGCAGTATTTT.

This clonotype occurred once. V and J are TRBV10-3 and TRBJ2-1, with TRBD2 matching 10 bases. Germline-derived CDR1 and CDR2 are ENHRY and SYGVKD. J was trimmed by 0 bases and V by 6 bases; bases with no gene match: 11. The CDR3 is 18 residues long. CDR3 coding DNA: TGTGCCATCAGCGTCGGGACTAGCGTGCGAAGCTCCTACAATGAGCAGTTCTTC. It codes for CAISVGTSVRSSYNEQFF.

The sample holds many counts of this clonotype. J is TRBJ1-5 and V is TRBV5-1; 7 bases agree with TRBD1. V shed 1 base and J 6 bases; nucleotides not matched to a gene: 7. CDR1 is SGHRS, CDR2 YFSETQ, per germline. This CDR3 spans 15 amino acids. For the CDR3, the DNA is TGCGCCAGCAGCTTGACGACAGGGATGGGTCAGCCCCAGCATTTT. Translation: CASSLTTGMGQPQHF.

Worth noting for this clonotype: An end of the junction differs from the germline gene, which may be a read error. The V and J genes are TRBV25-1 and TRBJ2-3, with a weak D call TRBD2 (7 bases). CDR3 length equals 15 residues. Germline lookup yields CDR1 MGHDK and CDR2 SYGVNS. CDR3 protein: CASFNTAGAADMQYF. The CDR3, as DNA: TGTGCCAGCTTCAACACTGCGGGGGCCGCAGATATGCAGTATTTT.

On this clonotype itself: A read error is likely, as this CDR3 ends without the conserved phenylalanine or tryptophan. The limits of the CDR3 on the DNA are not certain, so only TCRdb's listed CDR3 is given. CDR3 sequence: CASSVALA. V and J are TRBV9 and TRBJ1-1. Both ends counted, the CDR3 spans 8 residues. The germline gives CDR1 SGDLS, CDR2 YYNGEE.

Details on this clonotype: This CDR3 is missing its conserved last phenylalanine or tryptophan, likely due to a read error. The DNA is left out, because the CDR3 cannot be placed on it with certainty; the CDR3 is given as TCRdb lists it. CDR3 loop: CASSPSGTEEACL. The chain uses TRBV6-4 and TRBJ2-5; TRBD1 is the table's D call and was not checked against the DNA. The CDR3 comprises 13 residues, both ends counted. Per the germline V gene, CDR1 is MRHNA and CDR2 is SNTAGT.

The chain carries TRBV2 and TRBJ2-1; D possibly corresponds to TRBD1 (6 bases). Germline CDR1 SNHLY, CDR2 FYNNEI. CDR3 length: 12 amino acids. Trimming shortened V by 7 bases and J by 6 bases, and 10 bases separated the two germline ends. CDR3 loop: CASMFRGNEQFF. The CDR3 bases are TGTGCCAGCATGTTCAGGGGCAATGAGCAGTTCTTC.

This clonotype appeared many times. This may be a read error: a much more frequent sequence differs by one nucleotide. This likely comes from a read error, as the CDR3 has no conserved phenylalanine or tryptophan at its end. The chain couples TRBV9 to TRBJ1-1, with D possibly matching TRBD1 (5 bases). The germline V gene has CDR1 SGDLS and CDR2 YYNGEE. The V end lost 0 bases, the J end lost 5 bases, and 14 bases lay between the germline ends. The CDR3 spans 15 residues. The CDR3 region has the DNA TGTGCCAGCAGCGTAGGAACGGGGCAGGTAACTGAAGCTTTCCTT. Encoded protein: CASSVGTGQVTEAFL.

In its sample, this clonotype was seen many times. The gene calls are TRBV6-1 and TRBJ1-5; the D gene is possibly TRBD1 (6 bases). There are 15 residues in the CDR3. The ends were cut back, 7 bases at V and 1 base at J, with 14 bases in the middle. Looked up from germline, CDR1 is MNHNS and CDR2 is SASEGT. Written as DNA, the CDR3 is TGTGCCAGCACCGAGGGGGGCTTGAGCAATCAGCCCCAGCATTTT. Translation gives CASTEGGLSNQPQHF.

The sample holds many counts of this clonotype. The chain is built from TRBV7-8 and TRBJ2-1; 10 nucleotides agree with TRBD2. The CDR3 is made up of 15 amino acids. Germline CDR1 SGHVS, CDR2 FQNEAQ. Trimming took 5 bases from V and 4 from J; bases not matched to a gene: 5. DNA for the CDR3: TGTGCCAGCAGCCTACTACTAGCGGGGTACAATGAGCAGTTCTTC. This codes for CASSLLLAGYNEQFF.

The chain carries TRBV20-1 and TRBJ2-3; tentatively, D is TRBD1 or TRBD2 (5 bases each). The V and J ends lost 8 bases and 5 bases respectively, with 17 bases between them. CDR1 is DFQATT, CDR2 SNEGSKA, per germline (reference sequence). This CDR3 is 13 amino acids long. The CDR3 nucleotides read TGCAGTACAGAGGGGAGAGAAGAAGATACGCAGTATTTT. Translation: CSTEGREEDTQYF.

This clonotype was counted many times. CDR3 sequence: CASRGPPGGLFF. The CDR3 bases are TGTGCCAGCAGAGGACCCCCAGGGGGGCTGTTTTTT. The genes are TRBV6-5 and TRBJ1-4, with 7 bases matching TRBD1. CDR3 length: 12 residues. V lost 6 bases, J lost 14 bases, and 9 bases stayed unmatched. Per germline, CDR1 MNHEY and CDR2 SVGAGI.

The chain carries TRBV10-1 and TRBJ2-7, with TRBD2 matching over 7 bases. V gave up 1 base and J gave up 2 bases; unmatched junction bases: 8. CDR1 and CDR2 (germline): WNHNN, SYGVQD (reference sequence). This CDR3 has 16 amino acids. This chain's CDR3 is CASSEYDLAGAYEQYF. CDR3 in DNA: TGCGCCAGCAGTGAGTACGACTTGGCGGGGGCCTACGAGCAGTACTTC.

J is TRBJ2-2 and V is TRBV7-9; D is ambiguous. Germline V lookup: CDR1 SEHNR, CDR2 FQNEAQ (reference sequence). V lost 5 bases and J lost 3, with 16 bases in between. There are 16 residues in the CDR3. Here the CDR3 DNA reads TGTGCCAGCAGCCCGTTATCTTCAGCCTACACCGGGGAGCTGTTTTTT. It translates to CASSPLSSAYTGELFF.

This clonotype is medium-sized by share. The gene calls are TRBV7-6 and TRBJ2-7; TRBD1 agrees at 9 bases. Germline lookup yields CDR1 SGHVS and CDR2 FNYEAQ. V dropped 5 bases and J dropped 9; count of bases not matched to a gene: 8. There are 13 residues in the CDR3. The CDR3 DNA reads as TGTGCCAGCAGCCTTATACAGGGGGCGGGGCAGTACTTC. Translation: CASSLIQGAGQYF.

This clonotype came up many times. This chain uses TRBV5-5 with TRBJ2-3; D is undetermined. V lost 4 bases, J lost 2 bases, and 8 bases lay in between. This CDR3 has 13 residues. The germline gives CDR1 SGHKS, CDR2 YYEKEE (reference sequence). The CDR3 reads CASSPLATDTQYF. The CDR3, as DNA: TGTGCCAGCAGCCCGCTGGCCACAGATACGCAGTATTTT.

This clonotype was picked up a small number of times. The chain has TRBV12-3 or TRBV12-4 and TRBJ2-7; D remains ambiguous. The CDR3 runs 11 residues. Deletions cut 4 bases from V and 6 bases from J, with 7 bases between. DNA of the CDR3: TGTGCCAGCAGTTGGAGTAGCGAGCAGTACTTC. Amino acid sequence: CASSWSSEQYF.

This clonotype has at least ten counts. Possible read error: a much larger clone is one base away. This chain joins TRBV5-1 and TRBJ1-2, with D possibly TRBD1 on 5 matching bases. Trimming stripped 2 bases from V and 6 bases from J, with 20 bases between. Per the germline V gene, CDR1 is SGHRS and CDR2 is YFSETQ. The CDR3 loop spans 16 amino acids. The CDR3 coding sequence is TGCGCCAGCAGCTTTGGCAGGGTGAATTTTGAGGATGGCTACACCTTC. Its protein product is CASSFGRVNFEDGYTF.

CDR3 sequence: CSARGHTSGRDEQYF. The CDR3 bases are TGCAGTGCTAGAGGTCATACTAGCGGGAGGGACGAGCAGTACTTC. The chain employs TRBV20-1 and TRBJ2-7; 13 bases map to TRBD2. The CDR3 length is 15 residues. CDR1 DFQATT and CDR2 SNEGSKA come from the germline V gene (reference sequence). V trimming: 1 base; J trimming: 5 bases; junction bases outside the gene matches: 5.

The CDR3 here is CASRDSNTGELFF. For the CDR3, the DNA is TGCGCCAGCCGGGACAGCAACACCGGGGAGCTGTTTTTT. The V gene is TRBV10-2, the J gene TRBJ2-2; 7 positions match TRBD1. The trim removed 8 bases at V and 2 bases at J, leaving 2 bases unmatched. Germline loops: CDR1 WSHSY, CDR2 SAAADI. There are 13 residues in the CDR3.

This clonotype was counted between two and nine times. V gene TRBV20-1 combines with J gene TRBJ2-7; D gene unclear. CDR3 length equals 12 residues. Germline V gene sequence: CDR1 DFQATT, CDR2 SNEGSKA (reference sequence). With 0 bases removed from V and 6 bases from J, the gap between germline ends came to 9 bases. The CDR3 loop is CSARDQTSEQYF. The DNA for the CDR3 is TGCAGTGCTAGAGATCAAACGAGCGAGCAGTACTTC.

This clonotype was seen many times. The chain is built from TRBV28 and TRBJ2-5, with TRBD2 as a possible D gene (6 bases). Germline lookup yields CDR1 MDHEN and CDR2 SYDVKM. V was trimmed by 2 bases and J by 4 bases, leaving 8 bases between them. There are 13 residues in the CDR3. DNA for the CDR3: TGTGCCAGCAGTTTACCAGCGGGAGAGACCCAGTACTTC. Translation gives CASSLPAGETQYF.

In this sample, this clonotype turned up many times. V is TRBV25-1 and J is TRBJ1-6, with a possible D match to TRBD1 (6 bases). Trimming cost V 9 bases and J 7 bases, with 13 bases left between them. Germline CDR1 and CDR2: MGHDK and SYGVNS. The CDR3 contains 13 residues. CDR3 loop: CASSGALNSPLHF. The CDR3 bases are TGTGCCAGTTCGGGGGCACTAAATTCACCCCTCCACTTT.

This clonotype was observed at least ten times. The rearrangement uses TRBV7-9 and TRBJ1-5, with TRBD1 identical over 12 bases. With 6 bases clipped from V and 9 bases from J, the junction kept 12 bases outside the gene matches. This CDR3 is built from 16 residues. From germline, CDR1 is SEHNR and CDR2 FQNEAQ (reference sequence). The DNA of the CDR3 is TGTGCCAGCAGTCACTCCGGGACAGGGGGCGGGTTGCCCCAGCATTTT. Residues: CASSHSGTGGGLPQHF.

The V and J genes are TRBV2 and TRBJ2-3; D tentatively fits TRBD1 or TRBD2 (6 bases each). CDR1 is SNHLY, CDR2 FYNNEI, per germline. Deletions cut 3 bases from V and 6 bases from J, with 13 bases between. The CDR3 contains 14 residues. The CDR3, as DNA: TGTGCCAGCAGTGACTCCCAGGGGAGGGATACGCAGTATTTT. It encodes CASSDSQGRDTQYF.

This clonotype came up many times. The chain recombines TRBV5-6 with TRBJ2-7, with D perhaps given as TRBD1 or TRBD2 (5 bases each). Trimming cost V 3 bases and J 2 bases, with 6 bases left between them. This CDR3 spans 12 amino acids. The germline gives CDR1 SGHDT, CDR2 YYEEEE. CDR3 in amino acids: CASSWGTYEQYF. CDR3 bases: TGTGCCAGCAGCTGGGGGACCTACGAGCAGTACTTC.